The rows below give T cell receptor beta chains drawn from one sample of a study of blood T cell repertoires in COVID-19. Profiled with immunoSEQ multiplex PCR; TCRdb holds only in-frame clones, not every one. The repertoire has about 410,000 clones, over 75% of them found once; the top ten carry around 1.5%. Material for sequencing was peripheral blood. These receptors all come from a woman aged 40-49 years with COVID-19, enrolled during active disease. Both conserved end residues are part of each CDR3. A D gene is named only where the DNA matches it firmly. Clone sizes are given selectively: once, few, many, or a class where the clone is expanded.

D gene: -; V gene: TRBV28; J gene: TRBJ1-6; clone size: -; CDR3 DNA: TGTGCCAGCAGTTTATTACCCCTGGCGGGCTCCTATAATTCACCCCTCCACTTT; CDR3 protein: CASSLLPLAGSYNSPLHF
D gene: -; V gene: TRBV6-2/TRBV6-3; J gene: TRBJ2-3; clone size: once; CDR3 DNA: TGTGCCAGCAGTTACGGAACCGGACAGTTTTACACAGATACGCAGTATTTT; CDR3 protein: CASSYGTGQFYTDTQYF
D gene: TRBD1; V gene: TRBV7-9; J gene: TRBJ1-2; clone size: -; CDR3 DNA: TGTGCCAGCAGCTTAGCAGGACAGGGGGCGTTCTTTGGCTACACCTTC; CDR3 protein: CASSLAGQGAFFGYTF
D gene: TRBD2; V gene: TRBV4-1; J gene: TRBJ2-7; clone size: -; CDR3 DNA: TGCGCCAGCAGCCAAGAGGCTAGCGGGAGCTACGAGCAGTACTTC; CDR3 protein: CASSQEASGSYEQYF
D gene: TRBD1; V gene: TRBV5-6; J gene: TRBJ1-4; clone size: -; CDR3 DNA: TGTGCCAGCAGCTTGGGACAGGGGAACGGGCATGAAAAACTGTTTTTT; CDR3 protein: CASSLGQGNGHEKLFF
D gene: TRBD1; V gene: TRBV6-1; J gene: TRBJ2-5; clone size: -; CDR3 DNA: TGTGCCAGCAGTGAAGGCAGTGGACAGGGAGAGACCCAGTACTTC; CDR3 protein: CASSEGSGQGETQYF
D gene: TRBD2; V gene: TRBV28; J gene: TRBJ2-1; clone size: -; CDR3 DNA: TGTGCCAGCAGTTTATGGGCTAGCGGGGATAACAATGAGCAGTTCTTC; CDR3 protein: CASSLWASGDNNEQFF
D gene: -; V gene: TRBV28; J gene: TRBJ2-2; clone size: -; CDR3 DNA: TGTGCCAGCAGTTTCTACAGGGACACGAACACCGGGGAGCTGTTTTTT; CDR3 protein: CASSFYRDTNTGELFF
D gene: TRBD2; V gene: TRBV18; J gene: TRBJ2-1; clone size: -; CDR3 DNA: TGTGCCAGCTCACCAATAGCGGGAGTAAATAATGAGCAGTTCTTC; CDR3 protein: CASSPIAGVNNEQFF
D gene: TRBD1; V gene: TRBV19; J gene: TRBJ2-2; clone size: once; CDR3 DNA: TGTGCCAGTAGCTTAAGACAGGGCGGCGGGGAGCTGTTTTTT; CDR3 protein: CASSLRQGGGELFF
D gene: -; V gene: TRBV7-2; J gene: TRBJ2-2; clone size: -; CDR3 DNA: TGTGCCAGCAGCCCCCGTTCTCCCCGGGAGCTGTTTTTT; CDR3 protein: CASSPRSPRELFF
D gene: -; V gene: TRBV27; J gene: TRBJ2-7; clone size: -; CDR3 DNA: TGTGCCAGCAGTTTCGCTCCAGACTCCTACGAGCAGTACTTC; CDR3 protein: CASSFAPDSYEQYF
D gene: -; V gene: TRBV18; J gene: TRBJ2-1; clone size: once; CDR3 DNA: TGTGCCAGCTCACCGAGTCAGGGAGGTAATGAGCAGTTCTTC; CDR3 protein: CASSPSQGGNEQFF
D gene: TRBD1; V gene: TRBV19; J gene: TRBJ1-1; clone size: -; CDR3 DNA: TGTGCCAGTAGTTTCCGGGACAGGGGGCCGAATACTGAAGCTTTCTTT; CDR3 protein: CASSFRDRGPNTEAFF
D gene: -; V gene: TRBV19; J gene: TRBJ1-2; clone size: -; CDR3 DNA: TGTGCCAGTAGTAACCCCGGACAGCGCAGAGGCTACACCTTC; CDR3 protein: CASSNPGQRRGYTF
D gene: -; V gene: TRBV6-2/TRBV6-3; J gene: TRBJ2-1; clone size: -; CDR3 DNA: TGTGCCAGCAGTTTCCCTCTCGGGGTCTTCCTCTACAATGAGCAGTTCTTC; CDR3 protein: CASSFPLGVFLYNEQFF
D gene: -; V gene: TRBV27; J gene: TRBJ2-2; clone size: -; CDR3 DNA: TGTGCCAGCAGTTTATCGGGTGAGGGCTGGGCAACCGGGGAGCTGTTTTTT; CDR3 protein: CASSLSGEGWATGELFF
D gene: TRBD2; V gene: TRBV4-3; J gene: TRBJ2-1; clone size: -; CDR3 DNA: TGCGCCAGCAGCCAAGAGTTAGCGGGAGATGGGTACAATGAGCAGTTCTTC; CDR3 protein: CASSQELAGDGYNEQFF
D gene: -; V gene: TRBV6-2/TRBV6-3; J gene: TRBJ1-5; clone size: -; CDR3 DNA: TGTGCCAGCAGTTACTCGAGAGTTGCTGGACTCAGCAATCAGCCCCAGCATTTT; CDR3 protein: CASSYSRVAGLSNQPQHF
D gene: -; V gene: TRBV6-6; J gene: TRBJ1-5; clone size: -; CDR3 DNA: TGTGCCAGCAGTTACAGGGCGGGCGCACCCCAGCATTTT; CDR3 protein: CASSYRAGAPQHF
D gene: -; V gene: TRBV28; J gene: TRBJ1-5; clone size: -; CDR3 DNA: TGTGCCAGCAGTCAATGGACGGGGGATCAGCCCCAGCATTTT; CDR3 protein: CASSQWTGDQPQHF
D gene: -; V gene: TRBV7-6; J gene: TRBJ1-2; clone size: -; CDR3 DNA: TGTGCCAGCAGCTTAGCACCGGACAGCCTTCGCTTCTATGGCTACACCTTC; CDR3 protein: CASSLAPDSLRFYGYTF
D gene: -; V gene: TRBV28; J gene: TRBJ2-7; clone size: -; CDR3 DNA: TGTGCCAGCAGCCCCCAGAGGCTTCCCTACGAGCAGTACTTC; CDR3 protein: CASSPQRLPYEQYF
D gene: TRBD1; V gene: TRBV4-3; J gene: TRBJ2-7; clone size: once; CDR3 DNA: TGCGCCAGCAGCCAGGACAGGAGCTCCTACGAGCAGTACTTC; CDR3 protein: CASSQDRSSYEQYF
D gene: -; V gene: TRBV30; J gene: TRBJ2-2; clone size: -; CDR3 DNA: TGTGCCTGGAGTCCAGACAGCTACACCGGGGAGCTGTTTTTT; CDR3 protein: CAWSPDSYTGELFF
D gene: -; V gene: TRBV3-1/TRBV3-2; J gene: TRBJ1-1; clone size: -; CDR3 DNA: TGTGCCAGCAGCCAAGGGTTGACAGTGAACACTGAAGCTTTCTTT; CDR3 protein: CASSQGLTVNTEAFF
D gene: TRBD1; V gene: TRBV5-6; J gene: TRBJ2-3; clone size: -; CDR3 DNA: TGTGCCAGCAGCTTGAAAGGGACAGGGGCAACAGATACGCAGTATTTT; CDR3 protein: CASSLKGTGATDTQYF
D gene: TRBD2; V gene: TRBV7-9; J gene: TRBJ2-1; clone size: -; CDR3 DNA: TGTGCCAGCAGCTTAGGGACTAGCTGGGGGCAGGGCAATGAGCAGTTCTTC; CDR3 protein: CASSLGTSWGQGNEQFF
D gene: -; V gene: TRBV18; J gene: TRBJ2-3; clone size: -; CDR3 DNA: TGTGCCAGCTCACCGACAGGCGTCCTCACAGATACGCAGTATTTT; CDR3 protein: CASSPTGVLTDTQYF
D gene: -; V gene: TRBV5-1; J gene: TRBJ1-2; clone size: -; CDR3 DNA: TGCGCCAGCAGCTTGGAAGGGTCGGGGTCCTATGGCTACACCTTC; CDR3 protein: CASSLEGSGSYGYTF
D gene: TRBD1; V gene: TRBV6-5; J gene: TRBJ1-5; clone size: -; CDR3 DNA: TGTGCCACCGGGACAGGTGGGAATCAGCCCCAGCATTTT; CDR3 protein: CATGTGGNQPQHF
D gene: TRBD1; V gene: TRBV5-4; J gene: TRBJ1-2; clone size: -; CDR3 DNA: TGTGCCAGCAGCTCGGACAGGGGGCGTGATGGCTACACCTTC; CDR3 protein: CASSSDRGRDGYTF
D gene: TRBD2; V gene: TRBV19; J gene: TRBJ2-3; clone size: -; CDR3 DNA: TGTGCCAGTAATGGACTAGCGGGATGGGATACGCAGTATTTT; CDR3 protein: CASNGLAGWDTQYF
D gene: -; V gene: TRBV21-1; J gene: TRBJ1-5; clone size: -; CDR3 DNA: TGTGCCAGCAGCAAAGAGAGGCTGCTTAGCCCAATAGGCAATCAGCCCCAGCATTTT; CDR3 protein: CASSKERLLSPIGNQPQHF
D gene: -; V gene: TRBV4-1; J gene: TRBJ1-6; clone size: -; CDR3 DNA: TGCGCCAGCAGCCAAGAACAGGGCATGGCTTCACCCCTCCACTTT; CDR3 protein: CASSQEQGMASPLHF
D gene: TRBD2; V gene: TRBV7-2; J gene: TRBJ2-5; clone size: -; CDR3 DNA: TGTGCCAGCAGCTCAGACGGGGCTAGCGGGAGTGAGACCCAGTACTTC; CDR3 protein: CASSSDGASGSETQYF
D gene: TRBD2; V gene: TRBV5-1; J gene: TRBJ2-7; clone size: -; CDR3 DNA: TGCGCCAGCAGCTTGGCAGTGACTAGCGGGAGTTACGAGCAGTACTTC; CDR3 protein: CASSLAVTSGSYEQYF
D gene: -; V gene: TRBV28; J gene: TRBJ2-2; clone size: -; CDR3 DNA: TGTGCCAGCAGTTTGACAGCCTTCGGCGGGGAGCTGTTTTTT; CDR3 protein: CASSLTAFGGELFF
D gene: TRBD1; V gene: TRBV3-1/TRBV3-2; J gene: TRBJ2-2; clone size: -; CDR3 DNA: TGTGCCAGCAGCCTTGGGAAACCGGGACAGGGGTACACCGGGGAGCTGTTTTTT; CDR3 protein: CASSLGKPGQGYTGELFF
D gene: TRBD1; V gene: TRBV27; J gene: TRBJ1-6; clone size: -; CDR3 DNA: TGTGCCAGCAGTTTTCAGGGGGCGGGCTCACCCCTCCACTTT; CDR3 protein: CASSFQGAGSPLHF
D gene: -; V gene: TRBV7-9; J gene: TRBJ1-1; clone size: -; CDR3 DNA: TGTGCCAGCAGCTCTAATTGGGGCGTCACTGAAGCTTTCTTT; CDR3 protein: CASSSNWGVTEAFF
D gene: -; V gene: TRBV7-2; J gene: TRBJ1-2; clone size: -; CDR3 DNA: TGTGCCAGCAGCCCCCGAGGCAGACTATCAGCTAACTATGGCTACACCTTC; CDR3 protein: CASSPRGRLSANYGYTF
D gene: -; V gene: TRBV6-2/TRBV6-3; J gene: TRBJ1-2; clone size: -; CDR3 DNA: TGTGCCAGCAGTTACAGGGGAGGTGCTGGCTACACCTTC; CDR3 protein: CASSYRGGAGYTF
D gene: -; V gene: TRBV19; J gene: TRBJ2-7; clone size: -; CDR3 DNA: TGTGCCAGTACGGACACGTACGAGCAGTACTTC; CDR3 protein: CASTDTYEQYF
D gene: TRBD1; V gene: TRBV5-4; J gene: TRBJ2-2; clone size: -; CDR3 DNA: TGTGCCATGGGTTCGACAGGGAGATCGAACACCGGGGAGCTGTTTTTT; CDR3 protein: CAMGSTGRSNTGELFF
D gene: -; V gene: TRBV19; J gene: TRBJ1-6; clone size: -; CDR3 DNA: TGTGCCAGTATGTCGACTTTGGGGGCGGCCATTAATTCACCCCTCCACTTT; CDR3 protein: CASMSTLGAAINSPLHF
D gene: -; V gene: TRBV3-1/TRBV3-2; J gene: TRBJ1-2; clone size: -; CDR3 DNA: TGTGCCAGCAGCGCCGAGACTAACTATGGCTACACCTTC; CDR3 protein: CASSAETNYGYTF
D gene: TRBD2; V gene: TRBV19; J gene: TRBJ2-7; clone size: -; CDR3 DNA: TGTGCCAGTAGTAAACACGCTCCAGCGGGAGGCCGTTTGTTCTACGAGCAGTACTTC; CDR3 protein: CASSKHAPAGGRLFYEQYF
D gene: -; V gene: TRBV4-1; J gene: TRBJ1-1; clone size: -; CDR3 DNA: TGCGCCAGCAGCCTGAAGGAGTCGAACACTGAAGCTTTCTTT; CDR3 protein: CASSLKESNTEAFF
D gene: -; V gene: TRBV28; J gene: TRBJ1-3; clone size: -; CDR3 DNA: TGTGCCAGCAGAGAGGGAGCGTTCCGAAACACCATATATTTT; CDR3 protein: CASREGAFRNTIYF
D gene: TRBD1; V gene: TRBV30; J gene: TRBJ1-4; clone size: -; CDR3 DNA: TGTGCCTGGAGTTTCCCCAGGGACAGGGGTGAAAAACTGTTTTTT; CDR3 protein: CAWSFPRDRGEKLFF
D gene: -; V gene: TRBV19; J gene: TRBJ1-5; clone size: -; CDR3 DNA: TGTGCCAGTAGTATAAGAGACTCACCAGGGAATCAGCCCCAGCATTTT; CDR3 protein: CASSIRDSPGNQPQHF
D gene: TRBD1; V gene: TRBV19; J gene: TRBJ1-2; clone size: -; CDR3 DNA: TGTGCCAGTAGTCCCCGGGACAGGGGGCCTGGCTACACCTTC; CDR3 protein: CASSPRDRGPGYTF
D gene: TRBD1; V gene: TRBV28; J gene: TRBJ1-2; clone size: -; CDR3 DNA: TGTGCCAGCAGTTATCAGGGGGCGCTCAGCGGCTACACCTTC; CDR3 protein: CASSYQGALSGYTF
D gene: TRBD2; V gene: TRBV27; J gene: TRBJ2-1; clone size: -; CDR3 DNA: TGTGCCAGCAGTTTGAAGAGCGGGGGGGGCTCCTACAATGAGCAGTTCTTC; CDR3 protein: CASSLKSGGGSYNEQFF